Presented here are 17 T cell receptor beta chains from one specimen sequenced in a study of blood T cell repertoires in COVID-19. Using immunoSEQ multiplex PCR, the repertoire was profiled, and TCRdb retains in-frame clones only, with some absent. The sample has around 190,000 clones; 86% are singletons. The sequenced sample was PBMCs or T cells enriched from blood (not recorded which). The receptor set was obtained from a man between 35 and 55 years old with acute COVID-19.

The genes are TRBV11-2 and TRBJ2-1; tentatively, D is TRBD2 (5 bases). The germline V gene has CDR1 SGHAT and CDR2 FQNNGV. There are 15 residues in the CDR3. Trimming took 5 bases from V and 0 from J, leaving 11 bases between them. CDR3 residues: CASSPQRSSYNEQFF. The CDR3 region has the DNA TGTGCCAGCAGCCCCCAGCGGAGCTCCTACAATGAGCAGTTCTTC.

CDR3 sequence: CASSQGGNTEAFF. Written as DNA, the CDR3 is TGTGCCAGCAGCCAAGGAGGAAACACTGAAGCTTTCTTT. This rearrangement joins TRBV5-4 to TRBJ1-1; D not certain. Germline-derived CDR1 and CDR2 are SGHNT and YYREEE (reference sequence). Trimming took off 4 bases at V and 2 bases at J, with 9 bases between the two ends. The CDR3 loop spans 13 amino acids. Full variable domain (rest looked up from reference TRBV5-4 and TRBJ1-1): ETGVTQSPTHLIKTRGQQVTLRCSSQSGHNTVSWYQQALGQGPQFIFQYYREEENGRGNFPPRFSGLQFPNYSSELNVNALELDDSALYLCASSQGGNTEAFFGQGTRLTVV.

V gene TRBV24-1 combines with J gene TRBJ2-1, with D possibly being TRBD2 (6 bases). This CDR3 spans 17 amino acids. Germline V gene lookup returns CDR1 KGHDR and CDR2 SFDVKD. Trimming removed 0 bases from V and 10 bases from J, with 21 bases in between. The CDR3 spells CATSDLRTGTGTGEQFF. The CDR3 region has the DNA TGTGCCACCAGTGATTTGAGGACGGGGACTGGGACGGGGGAGCAGTTCTTC.

This clone appeared a single time. The genes are TRBV3-1 (or the pseudogene TRBV3-2) and TRBJ2-2; D gene unclear. Trimming took 5 bases from V and 8 from J, leaving 15 bases between them. Germline CDR1 reads LGHDT; CDR2 reads YNNKEL (reference sequence). The CDR3 covers 14 residues. The CDR3 loop reads CASSEATGWGELFF. The CDR3 DNA reads as TGTGCCAGCAGCGAGGCGACCGGATGGGGGGAGCTGTTTTTT.

This chain connects TRBV28 to TRBJ2-5; 14 bases are shared with TRBD2. Germline CDR1 MDHEN, CDR2 SYDVKM. The length of the CDR3 is 16 residues. V gave up 6 bases and J gave up 5 bases; unmatched junction bases: 8. DNA of the CDR3: TGTGCCAGCAGGGTGGGACTAGCGGGAGTAAGGGAGACCCAGTACTTC. Translation: CASRVGLAGVRETQYF.

A few counts support this clone. The chain has TRBV30 and TRBJ2-1; 7 nucleotides match TRBD2. Losses at the gene ends were 8 bases for V and 4 bases for J; bases not matched to a gene: 2. CDR3 length: 11 residues. The germline CDR1 and CDR2 sequences are GTSNPN and SVGIG (reference sequence). The CDR3 coding sequence is TGTGCCCGGACTAGTTACAATGAGCAGTTCTTC. Encoded protein: CARTSYNEQFF.

The chain couples TRBV19 to TRBJ2-7; tentative D call: TRBD2 (6 bases). Trimming removed 9 bases from V and 5 bases from J, with 14 bases in between. CDR1 is LNHDA, CDR2 SQIVND, per germline (reference sequence). This CDR3 has 12 residues. CDR3 loop: CASGGPADEQYF. In DNA form, the CDR3 reads TGTGCCAGCGGGGGTCCAGCGGACGAGCAGTACTTC.

V usage is TRBV9 and J usage is TRBJ2-1, with 7 bases identical to TRBD2. The trim removed 4 bases at V and 10 bases at J, leaving 5 bases unmatched. CDR3 length: 12 amino acids. Germline V gene data show CDR1 as SGDLS and CDR2 as YYNGEE. CDR3 loop: CASSRASGEQFF. CDR3 in DNA: TGTGCCAGCAGCCGAGCTAGCGGAGAGCAGTTCTTC.

This clone came up once. The chain couples TRBV24-1 to TRBJ2-1; 7 bases map to TRBD2. The length of the CDR3 is 12 residues. Per the germline V gene, CDR1 is KGHDR and CDR2 is SFDVKD. Trimming at V came to 5 bases and at J to 12 bases, leaving 6 bases not matched to a gene. CDR3 bases: TGTGCCACCAGTGTGGGGACGGGAGGGCAGTTCTTC. Its translation: CATSVGTGGQFF.

The CDR3 loop is CATSDGLGETQYF. The DNA for the CDR3 is TGTGCCACCAGTGATGGACTTGGAGAGACCCAGTACTTC. The V and J genes are TRBV24-1 and TRBJ2-5; TRBD2 might be the D (5 bases). The CDR3 runs to 13 residues. Germline values: CDR1 KGHDR, CDR2 SFDVKD. V dropped 3 bases and J dropped 4 bases, with 8 bases sitting between them.

This chain links TRBV9 with TRBJ1-4; no firm D call. V was trimmed by 0 bases and J by 7 bases, leaving 10 bases between them. The CDR3 is 14 amino acids. Germline CDR1 is SGDLS and CDR2 is YYNGEE. The CDR3 protein is CASSVDLMSEKLFF. The CDR3 coding sequence is TGTGCCAGCAGCGTAGATTTAATGAGTGAAAAACTGTTTTTT.

V is TRBV5-1 and J is TRBJ2-7; TRBD1 matches at 9 bases. Unmatched junction bases numbered 11, after V lost 3 bases and J lost 4 bases. Germline CDR1 SGHRS, CDR2 YFSETQ. The CDR3 loop spans 16 amino acids. CDR3 DNA: TGCGCCAGCAGCTCACTACCGGGACAGGGTGGTTACGAGCAGTACTTC. Protein: CASSSLPGQGGYEQYF. Variable domain in full (rest from reference TRBV5-1 and TRBJ2-7): KAGVTQTPRYLIKTRGQQVTLSCSPISGHRSVSWYQQTPGQGLQFLFEYFSETQRNKGNFPGRFSGRQFSNSRSEMNVSTLELGDSALYLCASSSLPGQGGYEQYFGPGTRLTVT.

The V and J genes are TRBV7-2 and TRBJ2-5; the D is unclear. This CDR3 spans 14 amino acids. Germline CDR1 reads SGHTA; CDR2 reads FQGNSA. Trimming shortened V by 5 bases and J by 5 bases, and 15 bases separated the two germline ends. The CDR3 DNA reads as TGTGCCAGCAGCGTCAACGGGTTTCAGGAGACCCAGTACTTC. Protein product: CASSVNGFQETQYF.

The V call is TRBV11-3, the J call TRBJ1-1; D remains unclear. The V end was cut by 8 bases, the J end by 3 bases, with 13 bases between. Germline loops: CDR1 SGHNT, CDR2 YENEEA. The CDR3 length is 13 residues. Here the CDR3 reads CASSPAQDTEAFF. For the CDR3, the DNA is TGTGCCAGCTCCCCCGCGCAGGACACTGAAGCTTTCTTT.

This chain links TRBV24-1 with TRBJ1-2, with a possible D match to TRBD1 (5 bases). V lost 9 bases and J 6 bases, leaving 13 bases between the germline ends. Germline assignment: CDR1 KGHDR and CDR2 SFDVKD. CDR3 length equals 12 residues. Here the CDR3 reads CATENKGNGYTF. The CDR3, as DNA: TGTGCCACCGAGAATAAGGGGAATGGCTACACCTTC.

The rearrangement uses TRBV5-1 and TRBJ2-7, with a weak D call TRBD1 (5 bases). V lost 0 bases and J lost 0, with 7 bases in between. The CDR3 totals 14 residues. Germline loops: CDR1 SGHRS, CDR2 YFSETQ. DNA for the CDR3: TGCGCCAGCAGCTTGGAGCAGGGCTCCTACGAGCAGTACTTC. Translated: CASSLEQGSYEQYF.

This chain links TRBV5-8 with TRBJ2-7; 10 nucleotides align to TRBD2. The V segment lost 3 bases and the J segment 3 bases; nucleotides outside the gene matches: 6. The CDR3 spans 15 residues. Germline V gene lookup returns CDR1 SGHTS and CDR2 YDEGEE. CDR3 region: CASSSPAGGYYEQYF. The CDR3 bases are TGTGCCAGCAGCTCCCCAGCGGGAGGGTACTACGAGCAGTACTTC.